This T cell receptor (beta chain) derives from a study of blood T cells in healthy people across ages. The sample, around 10 milliliters of peripheral blood, was drawn from each donor. PBMCs, at least 6.5 million per sample, were isolated. The CDR3 sequence is 14 residues long. Trimming took 6 bases from V and 7 from J, leaving 15 bases between them. Alongside a J-beta primer mix, a sample-barcoded 5' primer served in a second PCR lasting 7 to 11 cycles. Via MiXCR, TCRdb re-called the 5' RACE reads, giving one row per CDR3 protein. The sample lists 1 million or so distinct CDR3 sequences; roughly a quarter were seen once. Separately, the same data were catalogued under a study of T cells of mothers and their children. As reported in that work: Samples were obtained from three healthy Caucasian mothers and their six children. Thymic selection shapes TCR recombination output similarly in related and unrelated pairs.

This clonotype originated in a girl aged 2 to 10 in good health. Specimen: blood. The J gene is TRBJ2-2, the V gene TRBV12-3 or TRBV12-4, with a tentative D call TRBD1 (6 bases). The CDR3 is CASSGDNRVGELFF. The CDR3, as DNA: TGTGCCAGCAGCGGGGACAATAGGGTCGGGGAGCTGTTTTTT.